The rows below give T cell receptor beta chains drawn from one sample of a study of cytomegalovirus exposure and HLA in healthy donors. Clones were read by immunoSEQ multiplex PCR, and TCRdb kept only the in-frame ones, dropping some. The sample carries roughly 130,000 clones, about 81% recorded once. Sequencing used PBMCs. The origin of the receptors is a woman aged 40 to 49 in good health and CMV-seropositive. The CDR3 runs from the conserved cysteine through the conserved F or W. Fields, in order: V gene, clone size, J gene, D gene, CDR3 protein, CDR3 DNA. D genes are given only for firm matches. The size of a clone is reported for some rows only, either as once, few or many, or as a class for expanded clones.

TRBV27	NA	TRBJ1-5	NA	CASSLRQGGNQPQHF	TGTGCCAGCAGTTTGAGGCAGGGAGGTAATCAGCCCCAGCATTTT
TRBV29-1	once	TRBJ2-2	NA	CSVGFGINTGELFF	TGCAGCGTTGGATTCGGGATCAACACCGGGGAGCTGTTTTTT
TRBV10-3	NA	TRBJ2-5	TRBD1	CAISDPGTAKETQYF	TGTGCCATCAGTGACCCCGGGACAGCTAAAGAGACCCAGTACTTC
TRBV29-1	NA	TRBJ2-1	TRBD1	CSVEPGGDEQFF	TGCAGCGTTGAGCCAGGGGGCGATGAGCAGTTCTTC
TRBV9	NA	TRBJ2-2	NA	CASSVAGMNTGELFF	TGTGCCAGCAGCGTAGCCGGGATGAACACCGGGGAGCTGTTTTTT
TRBV27	NA	TRBJ1-2	TRBD1	CASRPLIGTGDINYGYTF	TGTGCCAGCAGACCGCTGATCGGGACAGGGGATATAAACTATGGCTACACCTTC
TRBV9	NA	TRBJ2-7	NA	CASSVNQGTGEQYF	TGTGCCAGCAGCGTAAACCAGGGGACGGGCGAGCAGTACTTC
TRBV29-1	NA	TRBJ1-1	NA	CSVGESYTEAFF	TGCAGCGTTGGGGAGTCGTACACTGAAGCTTTCTTT
TRBV10-3	NA	TRBJ2-7	NA	CAISESDKWGLGTYEQYF	TGTGCCATCAGTGAGTCTGATAAATGGGGGCTGGGGACCTACGAGCAGTACTTC
TRBV14	few	TRBJ2-3	TRBD2	CASSQAERGLSTDTQYF	TGTGCCAGCAGCCAAGCCGAGCGGGGCCTAAGCACAGATACGCAGTATTTT
TRBV7-6	NA	TRBJ2-1	NA	CASSTSTGRMEFF	TGTGCCAGCAGCACCTCGACAGGTCGGATGGAGTTCTTC
TRBV5-1	NA	TRBJ1-4	TRBD1	CASSLGDRGGEKLFF	TGCGCCAGCAGCTTGGGGGACAGGGGGGGTGAAAAACTGTTTTTT
TRBV7-7	NA	TRBJ2-5	TRBD1	CASSSDRGKQETQYF	TGTGCTAGCAGCTCGGACAGGGGGAAACAAGAGACCCAGTACTTC